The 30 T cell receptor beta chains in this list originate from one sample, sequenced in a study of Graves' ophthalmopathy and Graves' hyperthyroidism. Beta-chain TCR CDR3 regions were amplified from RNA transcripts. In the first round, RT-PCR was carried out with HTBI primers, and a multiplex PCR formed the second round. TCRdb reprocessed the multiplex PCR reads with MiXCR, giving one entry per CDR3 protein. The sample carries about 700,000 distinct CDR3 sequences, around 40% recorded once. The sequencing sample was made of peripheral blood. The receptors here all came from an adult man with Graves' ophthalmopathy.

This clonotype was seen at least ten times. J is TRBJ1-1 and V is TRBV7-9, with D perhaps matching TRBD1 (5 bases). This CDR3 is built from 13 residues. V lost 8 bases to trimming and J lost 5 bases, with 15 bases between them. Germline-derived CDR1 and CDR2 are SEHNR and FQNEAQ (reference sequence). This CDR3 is CASHGTSRTEAFF. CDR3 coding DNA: TGTGCCAGCCATGGGACGTCGCGGACTGAAGCTTTCTTT.

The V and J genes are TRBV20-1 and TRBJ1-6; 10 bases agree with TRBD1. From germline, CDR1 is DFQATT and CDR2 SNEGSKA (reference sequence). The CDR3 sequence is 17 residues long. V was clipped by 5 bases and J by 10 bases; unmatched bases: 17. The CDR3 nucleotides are TGCAGTGCTCCCCCAGGTATATCAGGACAGGGGGGATCACCCCTCCACTTT. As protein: CSAPPGISGQGGSPLHF.

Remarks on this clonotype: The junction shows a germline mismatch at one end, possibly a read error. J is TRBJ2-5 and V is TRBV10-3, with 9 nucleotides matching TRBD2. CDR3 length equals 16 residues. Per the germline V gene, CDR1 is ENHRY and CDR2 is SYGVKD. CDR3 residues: CASSYSFTAGGETQYF. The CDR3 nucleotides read TGTGCCAGCAGTTACTCGTTTACAGCGGGAGGAGAGACCCAGTACTTC.

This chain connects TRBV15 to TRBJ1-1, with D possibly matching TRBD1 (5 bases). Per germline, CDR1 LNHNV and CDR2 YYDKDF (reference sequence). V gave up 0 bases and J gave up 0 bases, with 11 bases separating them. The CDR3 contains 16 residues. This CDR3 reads CATSRDLGGMNTEAFF. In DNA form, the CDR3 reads TGTGCCACCAGCAGAGATCTGGGGGGGATGAACACTGAAGCTTTCTTT.

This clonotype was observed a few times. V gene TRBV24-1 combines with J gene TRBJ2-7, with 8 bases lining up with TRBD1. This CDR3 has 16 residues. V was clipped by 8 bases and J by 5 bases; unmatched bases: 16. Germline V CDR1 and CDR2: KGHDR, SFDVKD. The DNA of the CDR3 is TGTGCCACCACCGATATTCGACGGGACAGGTCCCACGAGCAGTACTTC. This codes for CATTDIRRDRSHEQYF.

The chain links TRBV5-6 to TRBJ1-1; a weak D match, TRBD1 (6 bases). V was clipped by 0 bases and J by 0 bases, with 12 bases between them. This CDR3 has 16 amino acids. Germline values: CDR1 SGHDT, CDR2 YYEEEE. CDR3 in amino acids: CASSLAGEHMNTEAFF. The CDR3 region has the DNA TGTGCCAGCAGCTTGGCAGGGGAACACATGAACACTGAAGCTTTCTTT.

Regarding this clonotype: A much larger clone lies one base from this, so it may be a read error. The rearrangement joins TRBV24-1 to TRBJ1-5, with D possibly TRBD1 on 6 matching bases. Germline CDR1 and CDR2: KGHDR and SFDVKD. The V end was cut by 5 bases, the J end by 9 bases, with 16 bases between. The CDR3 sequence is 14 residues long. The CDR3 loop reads CATSGFPGGRPQHF. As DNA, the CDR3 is TGTGCCACCAGTGGTTTTCCGGGGGGCAGGCCCCAGCATTTT.

The CDR3 region has the DNA TGTGCCAGCAGCCAAGGCCACCGGAGTAGCATGGCACCCCTCCACTTT. Translation: CASSQGHRSSMAPLHF. The chain recombines TRBV9 with TRBJ1-6; D gene ambiguous. CDR1 is SGDLS, CDR2 YYNGEE, per germline. The CDR3 length is 16 residues. V dropped 4 bases and J dropped 11 bases, with 22 bases sitting between them. The full variable domain, in which reference TRBV9 and TRBJ1-6 provide the parts outside the CDR3, is DSGVTQTPKHLITATGQRVTLRCSPRSGDLSVYWYQQSLDQGLQFLIQYYNGEERAKGNILERFSAQQFPDLHSELNLSSLELGDSALYFCASSQGHRSSMAPLHFGNGTRLTVT.

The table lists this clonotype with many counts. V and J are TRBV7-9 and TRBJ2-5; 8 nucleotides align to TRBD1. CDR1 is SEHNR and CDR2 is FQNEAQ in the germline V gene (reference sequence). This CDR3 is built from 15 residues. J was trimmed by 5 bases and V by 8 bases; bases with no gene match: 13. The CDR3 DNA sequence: TGTGCCAGCGGGATAGGCGCAGGGGGCGCGGAGACCCAGTACTTC. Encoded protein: CASGIGAGGAETQYF.

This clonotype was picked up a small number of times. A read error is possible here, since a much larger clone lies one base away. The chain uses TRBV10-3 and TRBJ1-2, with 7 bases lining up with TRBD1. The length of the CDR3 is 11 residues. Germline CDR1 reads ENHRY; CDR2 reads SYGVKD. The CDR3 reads CASSKQGGYTF. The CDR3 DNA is TGTGCCAGCAGTAAACAGGGGGGCTACACCTTC.

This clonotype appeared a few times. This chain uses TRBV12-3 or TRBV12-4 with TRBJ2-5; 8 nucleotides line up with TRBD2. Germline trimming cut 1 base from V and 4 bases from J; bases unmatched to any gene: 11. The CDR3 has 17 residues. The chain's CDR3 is CASSLGGVAGFGETQYF. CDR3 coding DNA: TGTGCCAGCAGTTTAGGAGGAGTAGCGGGGTTTGGAGAGACCCAGTACTTC.

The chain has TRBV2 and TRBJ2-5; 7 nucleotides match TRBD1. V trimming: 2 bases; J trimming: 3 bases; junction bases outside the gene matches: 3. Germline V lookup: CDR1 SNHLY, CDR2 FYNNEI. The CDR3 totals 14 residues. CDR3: CASSERQGEETQYF. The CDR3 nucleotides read TGTGCCAGCAGTGAACGGCAGGGGGAAGAGACCCAGTACTTC. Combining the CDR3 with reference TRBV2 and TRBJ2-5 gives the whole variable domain EPEVTQTPSHQVTQMGQEVILRCVPISNHLYFYWYRQILGQKVEFLVSFYNNEISEKSEIFDDQFSVERPDGSNFTLKIRSTKLEDSAMYFCASSERQGEETQYFGPGTRLLVL.

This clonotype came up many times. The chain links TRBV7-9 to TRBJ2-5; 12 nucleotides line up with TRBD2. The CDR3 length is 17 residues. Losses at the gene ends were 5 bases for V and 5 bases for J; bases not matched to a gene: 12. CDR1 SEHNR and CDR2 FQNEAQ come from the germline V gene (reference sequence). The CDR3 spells CASSSSGTSGRGETQYF. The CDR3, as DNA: TGTGCCAGCAGCAGCTCCGGGACTAGCGGGCGAGGGGAGACCCAGTACTTC.

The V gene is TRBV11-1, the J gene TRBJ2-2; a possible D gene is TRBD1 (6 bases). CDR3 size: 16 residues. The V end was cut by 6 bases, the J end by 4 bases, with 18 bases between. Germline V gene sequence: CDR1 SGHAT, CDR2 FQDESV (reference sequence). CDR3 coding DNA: TGTGCCAGCAGTTTATTTAGGGGGACGATCACCGGGGAGCTGTTTTTT. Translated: CASSLFRGTITGELFF.

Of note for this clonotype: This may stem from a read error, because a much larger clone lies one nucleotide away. CDR3 nucleotide sequence: TGTGCCAGCAGCCCACAGGGGGTGAGGGGTGGCTACACCTTC. Its protein is CASSPQGVRGGYTF. The chain uses TRBV25-1 and TRBJ1-2, with TRBD1 identical over 8 bases. The CDR3 totals 14 residues. Germline lookup yields CDR1 MGHDK and CDR2 SYGVNS. After removal of 6 bases from V and 7 bases from J, the junction contained 10 bases not matched to a gene.

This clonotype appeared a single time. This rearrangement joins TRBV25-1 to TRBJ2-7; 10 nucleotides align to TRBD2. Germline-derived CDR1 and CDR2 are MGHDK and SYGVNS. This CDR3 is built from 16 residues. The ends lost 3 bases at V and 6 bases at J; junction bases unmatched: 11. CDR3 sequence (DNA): TGTGCCAGCAGTGATACCAGCGGGGGGGTCGAGGCCGAGCAGTACTTC. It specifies CASSDTSGGVEAEQYF.

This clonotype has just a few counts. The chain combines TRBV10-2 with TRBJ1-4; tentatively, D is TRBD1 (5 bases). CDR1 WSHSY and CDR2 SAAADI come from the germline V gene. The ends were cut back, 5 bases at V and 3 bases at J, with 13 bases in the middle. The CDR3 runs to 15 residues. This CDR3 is CASSRTQGPNEKLFF. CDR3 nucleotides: TGCGCCAGCAGTCGGACGCAGGGCCCTAATGAAAAACTGTTTTTT.

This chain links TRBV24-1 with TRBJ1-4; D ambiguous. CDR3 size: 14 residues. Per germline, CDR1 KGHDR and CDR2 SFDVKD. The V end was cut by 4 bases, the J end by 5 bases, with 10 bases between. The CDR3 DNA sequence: TGTGCCACCAGTGAAGGTGCTGGGAATGAAAAACTGTTTTTT. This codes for CATSEGAGNEKLFF.

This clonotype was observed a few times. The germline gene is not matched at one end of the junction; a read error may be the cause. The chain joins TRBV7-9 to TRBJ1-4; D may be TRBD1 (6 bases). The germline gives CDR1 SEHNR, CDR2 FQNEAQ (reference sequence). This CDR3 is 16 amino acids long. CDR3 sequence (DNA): TGCGCCAGCAGCTTTCCAACAGGGACTGATTATGAAAAACTGTTTTTT. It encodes CASSFPTGTDYEKLFF.

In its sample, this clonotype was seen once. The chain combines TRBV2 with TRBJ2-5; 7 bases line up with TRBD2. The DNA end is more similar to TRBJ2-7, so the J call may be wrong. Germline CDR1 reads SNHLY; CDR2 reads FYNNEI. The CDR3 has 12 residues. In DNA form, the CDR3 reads TGTGCCAGCTCCGGACTAGAAAACGAGCAGTACTTC. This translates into CASSGLENEQYF.

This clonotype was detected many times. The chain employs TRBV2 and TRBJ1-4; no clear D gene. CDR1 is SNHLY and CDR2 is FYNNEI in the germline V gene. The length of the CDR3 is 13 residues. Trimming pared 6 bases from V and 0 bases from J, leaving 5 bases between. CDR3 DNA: TGTGCCAGCAGGGGCCCAACTAATGAAAAACTGTTTTTT. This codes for CASRGPTNEKLFF.

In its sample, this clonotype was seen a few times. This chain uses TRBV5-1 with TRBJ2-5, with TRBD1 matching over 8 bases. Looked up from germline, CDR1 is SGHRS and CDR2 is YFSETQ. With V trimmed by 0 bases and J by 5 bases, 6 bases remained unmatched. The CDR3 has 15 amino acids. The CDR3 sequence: CASSLGTGRRETQYF. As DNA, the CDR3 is TGCGCCAGCAGCTTGGGGACAGGGCGGAGGGAGACCCAGTACTTC.

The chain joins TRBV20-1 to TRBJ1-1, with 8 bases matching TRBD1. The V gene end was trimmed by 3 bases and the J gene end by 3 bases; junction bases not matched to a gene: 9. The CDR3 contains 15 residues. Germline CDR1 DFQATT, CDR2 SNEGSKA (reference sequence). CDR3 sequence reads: CSASRDRWLDTEAFF. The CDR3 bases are TGCAGTGCTAGCCGGGACAGGTGGTTGGACACTGAAGCTTTCTTT.

CDR3 nucleotides: TGCAGCGTTGAAAGGGGGGACGGGGGAGGCTACACCTTC. It codes for CSVERGDGGGYTF. The chain has TRBV29-1 and TRBJ1-2; D perhaps matches TRBD1 (6 bases). The V gene lost 2 bases and the J gene lost 8 bases, with 15 bases spanning the gap. The germline V gene has CDR1 SQVTM and CDR2 ANQGSEA. This CDR3 has 13 residues.

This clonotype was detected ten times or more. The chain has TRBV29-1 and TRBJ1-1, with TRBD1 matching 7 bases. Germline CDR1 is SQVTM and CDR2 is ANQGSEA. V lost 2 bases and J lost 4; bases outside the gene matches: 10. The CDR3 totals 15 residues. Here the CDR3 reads CSVEPVTGTGTEAFF. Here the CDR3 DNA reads TGCAGCGTTGAACCCGTGACAGGGACGGGCACTGAAGCTTTCTTT.

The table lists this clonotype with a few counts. The DNA of the CDR3 is TGTGCCAGCTCACCACGACAGACAGGGGGCTATGGCTACACCTTC. Translated, it gives CASSPRQTGGYGYTF. V is TRBV14 and J is TRBJ1-2; TRBD1 aligns across 9 bases. V lost 8 bases to trimming and J lost 4 bases; unmatched junction nucleotides: 11. The CDR3 sequence is 15 residues long. CDR1 SGHDN and CDR2 FVKESK come from the germline V gene. Full variable domain (remainder filled in from reference TRBV14 and TRBJ1-2): EAGVTQFPSHSVIEKGQTVTLRCDPISGHDNLYWYRRVMGKEIKFLLHFVKESKQDESGMPNNRFLAERTGGTYSTLKVQPAELEDSGVYFCASSPRQTGGYGYTFGSGTRLTVV.

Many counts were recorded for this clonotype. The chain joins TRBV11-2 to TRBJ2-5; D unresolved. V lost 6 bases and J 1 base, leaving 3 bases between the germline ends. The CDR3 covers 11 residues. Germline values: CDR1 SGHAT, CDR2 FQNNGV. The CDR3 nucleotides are TGTGCCAGCAGAAGCCAAGAGACCCAGTACTTC. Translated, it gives CASRSQETQYF.

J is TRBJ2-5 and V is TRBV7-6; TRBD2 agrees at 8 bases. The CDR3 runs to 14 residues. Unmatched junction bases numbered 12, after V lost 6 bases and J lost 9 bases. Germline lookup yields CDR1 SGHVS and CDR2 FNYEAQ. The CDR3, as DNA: TGTGCCAGCAGTATCCGGGAGGGGCCCGGGTCCCAGTACTTC. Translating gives CASSIREGPGSQYF.

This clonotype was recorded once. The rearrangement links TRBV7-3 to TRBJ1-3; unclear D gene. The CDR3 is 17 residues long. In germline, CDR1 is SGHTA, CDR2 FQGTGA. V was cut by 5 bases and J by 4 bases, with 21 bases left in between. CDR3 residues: CASSPAGLSFSGNTIYF. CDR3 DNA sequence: TGTGCCAGCAGCCCCGCCGGTTTGTCTTTTTCGGGAAACACCATATATTTT.

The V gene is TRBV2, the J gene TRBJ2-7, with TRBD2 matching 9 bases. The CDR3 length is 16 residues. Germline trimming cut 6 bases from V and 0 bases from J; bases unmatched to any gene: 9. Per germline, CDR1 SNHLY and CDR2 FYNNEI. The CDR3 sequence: CASRHPGTSSSYEQYF. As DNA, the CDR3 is TGTGCCAGCAGACACCCCGGGACTAGCAGCTCCTACGAGCAGTACTTC.